The 20 T cell receptor beta chains presented below share a single source sample, sequenced in a study of T cells in Graves' hyperthyroidism and ophthalmopathy. What was amplified from RNA transcripts were TCR beta CDR3 regions. In the first-round RT-PCR of the TCR CDR3, the HTBI primer set was used. A single record per CDR3 protein comes from TCRdb applying MiXCR to the multiplex PCR reads. Among more than 55,000 distinct CDR3 sequences listed, roughly 50% were seen once. The sequencing sample was made of blood. The receptors were gathered from a woman between 55 and 75 years old with Graves' ophthalmopathy.

V and J are TRBV20-1 and TRBJ1-1; TRBD1 matches at 8 bases. The CDR3 loop spans 14 amino acids. The V gene's germline CDR1 is DFQATT and CDR2 SNEGSKA (reference sequence). V was pared by 6 bases and J by 2 bases, with 8 bases of the junction left unmatched. In DNA, the CDR3 is TGCAGTGCACCGACAGGGGCGGGAAACACTGAAGCTTTCTTT. Its translation: CSAPTGAGNTEAFF.

This clonotype was seen at least ten times. The rearrangement uses TRBV29-1 and TRBJ1-2; 10 nucleotides align to TRBD1. The CDR3 contains 14 residues. V lost 8 bases, J lost 1 base, and 7 bases stayed unmatched. Germline CDR1 is SQVTM and CDR2 is ANQGSEA. CDR3 sequence (DNA): TGCAGCTTCGGACAGGGGGGATATAACTATGGCTACACCTTC. Translating it yields CSFGQGGYNYGYTF.

This clonotype occurred many times. The chain employs TRBV18 and TRBJ2-1; D gene ambiguous. Trimming took 0 bases from V and 10 from J, leaving 13 bases between them. Germline CDR1 KGHSH, CDR2 LQKENI. The CDR3 has 14 amino acids. CDR3 protein: CASSPPASPSEQFF. CDR3 coding DNA: TGTGCCAGCTCACCACCGGCTAGTCCCAGCGAGCAGTTCTTC.

This clonotype showed up just once. The V call is TRBV12-3 or TRBV12-4, the J call TRBJ1-4, with unresolved D. The V gene lost 6 bases and the J gene lost 14 bases, with 16 bases spanning the gap. The CDR3 sequence is 12 residues long. CDR3 DNA sequence: TGTGCCAGCAGCCCTCCCTCCGGGGTTCTGTTTTTT. It codes for CASSPPSGVLFF.

This clonotype was counted at least ten times. The chain uses TRBV11-2 and TRBJ2-7; 9 nucleotides agree with TRBD1. This CDR3 is 13 amino acids long. The V segment lost 6 bases and the J segment 9 bases; nucleotides outside the gene matches: 9. The V gene's germline CDR1 is SGHAT and CDR2 FQNNGV. Written as DNA, the CDR3 is TGTGCCAGCAGAATAGGACAGGGGCGGAGGCAGTACTTC. Translation: CASRIGQGRRQYF.

The chain is built from TRBV6-1 and TRBJ2-7; D tentatively reads TRBD1 or TRBD2 (6 bases each). The V end lost 8 bases, the J end lost 2 bases, and 25 bases lay between the germline ends. CDR3 length: 17 residues. CDR1 is MNHNS and CDR2 is SASEGT in the germline V gene. This chain's CDR3 is CASLAARGVARAYEQYF. CDR3 coding DNA: TGTGCCAGCCTCGCGGCAAGGGGGGTAGCGCGCGCCTACGAGCAGTACTTC.

This clonotype appeared many times. The chain links TRBV5-1 to TRBJ2-5; possibly TRBD2 for D (6 bases). Trimming cost V 4 bases and J 1 base, with 17 bases left between them. The CDR3 length is 16 residues. Germline CDR1 and CDR2: SGHRS and YFSETQ. The CDR3 protein is CASSPRVGSGQETQYF. The CDR3 region has the DNA TGCGCCAGCAGCCCACGAGTTGGTAGCGGCCAAGAGACCCAGTACTTC.

The chain is built from TRBV10-1 and TRBJ2-7; 7 bases line up with TRBD2. The length of the CDR3 is 12 residues. Germline V lookup: CDR1 WNHNN, CDR2 SYGVQD (reference sequence). The CDR3 DNA reads as TGCGCGCGCGGGAGCAAAACATACGAGCAGTACTTC. It encodes CARGSKTYEQYF.

The sample holds many counts of this clonotype. V gene TRBV7-3 combines with J gene TRBJ2-1; 10 nucleotides agree with TRBD2. Germline trimming cut 5 bases from V and 5 bases from J; bases unmatched to any gene: 6. Germline assignment: CDR1 SGHTA and CDR2 FQGTGA. The CDR3 spans 15 residues. This CDR3 is CASSLGTSVNNEQFF. In DNA, the CDR3 is TGTGCCAGCAGCCTAGGGACTAGCGTAAACAATGAGCAGTTCTTC.

Note on this clonotype: Without the conserved terminal phenylalanine or tryptophan, this CDR3 likely stems from a read error. The V and J genes are TRBV11-2 and TRBJ1-1; D gene unclear. V gave up 6 bases and J gave up 3 bases, with 11 bases separating them. The CDR3 has 13 residues. Per the germline V gene, CDR1 is SGHAT and CDR2 is FQNNGV. CDR3 in amino acids: CASRKGLDTEAFS. The CDR3 nucleotides read TGTGCCAGCAGAAAAGGGTTGGACACTGAAGCTTTCTCT.

This CDR3 reads CASSLEGRSVGTTPEAFF. Here the CDR3 DNA reads TGTGCCAGCAGCTTAGAGGGGCGGAGCGTCGGTACAACACCTGAAGCTTTCTTT. The J gene is TRBJ1-1, the V gene TRBV7-9; perhaps TRBD1 as D (5 bases). V shed 1 base and J shed 6 bases, with 24 bases lying between them. Germline CDR1 SEHNR, CDR2 FQNEAQ (reference sequence). The CDR3 is 18 residues long.

This clonotype appeared many times. This rearrangement joins TRBV7-3 to TRBJ2-7; no definite D call. Germline CDR1 SGHTA, CDR2 FQGTGA. Trimming shortened V by 1 base and J by 2 bases, and 9 bases separated the two germline ends. The CDR3 contains 14 residues. The CDR3 sequence is CASSLSVEPYEQYF. The CDR3 DNA sequence: TGTGCCAGCAGCTTAAGTGTCGAACCCTACGAGCAGTACTTC.

This clonotype occurred many times. The rearrangement joins TRBV7-9 to TRBJ1-1; no reliable D call. Trimming cost V 1 base and J 5 bases, with 11 bases left between them. The length of the CDR3 is 14 residues. Germline loops: CDR1 SEHNR, CDR2 FQNEAQ (reference sequence). Here the CDR3 DNA reads TGTGCCAGCAGCTTAGGGCCGAGGGAAACTGAAGCTTTCTTT. It encodes CASSLGPRETEAFF.

Only one count was recorded for this clonotype. The J gene is TRBJ1-1, the V gene TRBV19; D remains unclear. The V gene lost 4 bases and the J gene lost 1 base, with 10 bases spanning the gap. Germline V CDR1 and CDR2: LNHDA, SQIVND (reference sequence). The CDR3 length is 14 residues. In nucleotides, the CDR3 is TGTGCCAGTAGTAACACTGCATGGAACACTGAAGCTTTCTTT. Residues: CASSNTAWNTEAFF.

This clonotype was found once. The junction shows a germline mismatch at one end, possibly a read error. The genes are TRBV28 and TRBJ2-7; unclear D gene. The germline CDR1 and CDR2 sequences are MDHEN and SYDVKM. The CDR3 consists of 13 residues. CDR3 nucleotides: TGTCCCAGCAGTTCCACCGGATTCTACGAGCAGTACTTC. Translating it yields CPSSSTGFYEQYF.

The V gene is TRBV7-3, the J gene TRBJ2-5, with 8 bases aligning to TRBD1. This CDR3 has 16 residues. V was clipped by 4 bases and J by 3 bases; unmatched bases: 10. Germline V gene data show CDR1 as SGHTA and CDR2 as FQGTGA. This chain's CDR3 is CASSSPRRTGKETQYF. CDR3 DNA sequence: TGTGCCAGCAGCTCCCCGCGCCGGACAGGGAAAGAGACCCAGTACTTC.

Points on this clonotype: As the CDR3 is not closed by the conserved phenylalanine or tryptophan, this likely results from a read error. The J gene is TRBJ1-1, the V gene TRBV9; 9 bases are shared with TRBD1. This CDR3 is 13 amino acids long. Germline V gene sequence: CDR1 SGDLS, CDR2 YYNGEE. V gave up 4 bases and J gave up 8 bases; unmatched junction bases: 6. The CDR3 region has the DNA TGTGCCAGCAGCATCCGGACAGGGGCCGAAGCTTTCATT. It encodes CASSIRTGAEAFI.

Notes on this clonotype: Sequence at one end of the junction differs from germline and may be a read error. This rearrangement joins TRBV12-3 or TRBV12-4 to TRBJ1-1, with D possibly matching TRBD1 (5 bases). The CDR3 spans 12 residues. The CDR3 reads CTSSFTGNEALF. CDR3 bases: TGTACCAGCAGTTTCACAGGAAATGAAGCTCTCTTT.

The chain has TRBV12-3 or TRBV12-4 and TRBJ1-4; D possibly corresponds to TRBD1 (6 bases). V was pared by 6 bases and J by 4 bases, with 9 bases between. CDR3 length: 13 residues. The CDR3 coding sequence is TGTGCCAGCAGGGGGACACTTAATGAAAAACTGTTTTTT. Protein: CASRGTLNEKLFF.

This rearrangement joins TRBV2 to TRBJ1-2; 11 positions match TRBD1. V dropped 7 bases and J dropped 4; count of bases not matched to a gene: 14. The germline V gene has CDR1 SNHLY and CDR2 FYNNEI. The CDR3 contains 17 residues. CDR3 nucleotide sequence: TGTGCCAGCAACTCCCAAGGCGGGACAGGGGGATTCTATGGCTACACCTTC. Translated, it gives CASNSQGGTGGFYGYTF. The entire variable domain, with the rest obtained from reference TRBV2 and TRBJ1-2, is as follows: EPEVTQTPSHQVTQMGQEVILRCVPISNHLYFYWYRQILGQKVEFLVSFYNNEISEKSEIFDDQFSVERPDGSNFTLKIRSTKLEDSAMYFCASNSQGGTGGFYGYTFGSGTRLTVV.